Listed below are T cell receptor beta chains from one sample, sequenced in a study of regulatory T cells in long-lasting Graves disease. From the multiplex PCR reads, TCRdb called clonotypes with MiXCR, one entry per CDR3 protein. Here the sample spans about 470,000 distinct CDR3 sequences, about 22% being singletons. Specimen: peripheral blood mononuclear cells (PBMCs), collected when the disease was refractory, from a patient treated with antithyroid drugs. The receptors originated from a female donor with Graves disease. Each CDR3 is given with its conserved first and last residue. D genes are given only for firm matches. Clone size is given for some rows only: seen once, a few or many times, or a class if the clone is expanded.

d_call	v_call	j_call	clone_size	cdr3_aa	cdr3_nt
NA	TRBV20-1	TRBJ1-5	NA	CSAREQTGSNQPQHF	TGCAGTGCTAGAGAACAGACAGGTTCGAATCAGCCCCAGCATTTT
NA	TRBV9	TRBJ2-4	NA	CASSDGTGLAKNIQYF	TGTGCCAGCAGCGACGGGACGGGCTTGGCCAAAAACATTCAGTACTTC
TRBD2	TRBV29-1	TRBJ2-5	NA	CSVATSGGTTQYF	TGCAGCGTTGCTACTAGCGGGGGGACGACCCAGTACTTC
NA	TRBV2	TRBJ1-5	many	CASSEKERYSNQPQHF	TGTGCCAGCAGTGAAAAGGAGAGGTATAGCAATCAGCCCCAGCATTTT
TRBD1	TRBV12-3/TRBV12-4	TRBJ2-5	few	CASSRTGAVETQYF	TGTGCCAGCAGCCGGACAGGCGCGGTGGAGACCCAGTACTTC
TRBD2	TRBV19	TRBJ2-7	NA	CASSMAGGQGEQYF	TGTGCCAGTAGTATGGCGGGAGGGCAAGGCGAGCAGTACTTC
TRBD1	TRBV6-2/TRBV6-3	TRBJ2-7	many	CASSYGQGSTYEQYF	TGTGCCAGCAGTTACGGACAGGGGTCCACCTACGAGCAGTACTTC
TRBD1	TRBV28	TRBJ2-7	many	CASSSGQGVGEQYF	TGTGCCAGCAGTTCGGGACAGGGGGTTGGGGAGCAGTACTTC
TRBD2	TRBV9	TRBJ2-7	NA	CASSQSGRNYEQYF	TGTGCCAGCAGTCAAAGCGGGAGAAACTACGAGCAGTACTTC
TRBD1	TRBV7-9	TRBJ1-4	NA	CASSSGQEHATNEKLFF	TGTGCCAGCAGCTCCGGACAGGAACACGCAACTAATGAAAAACTGTTTTTT
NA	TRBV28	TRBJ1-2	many	CASSSYLDGLVSF	TGTGCCAGCAGTTCATATTTGGACGGTTTAGTGTCCTTC
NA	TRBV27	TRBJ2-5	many	CASSPEQGETQYF	TGTGCCAGCAGTCCAGAGCAGGGGGAGACCCAGTACTTC
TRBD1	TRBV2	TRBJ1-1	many	CASGAGGTEAFF	TGTGCCAGCGGTGCAGGGGGAACTGAAGCTTTCTTT
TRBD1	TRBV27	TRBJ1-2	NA	CASSLLTGGRGYTF	TGTGCCAGCAGTTTATTAACAGGGGGTAGGGGCTACACCTTC
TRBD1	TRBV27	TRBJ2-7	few	CASSLGFGTGVEQYF	TGTGCCAGCAGTCTAGGTTTTGGGACAGGGGTCGAGCAGTACTTC
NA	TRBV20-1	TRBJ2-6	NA	CSADRSSGANVLTF	TGCAGTGCTGACCGCTCCTCTGGGGCCAACGTCCTGACTTTC
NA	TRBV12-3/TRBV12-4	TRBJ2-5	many	CASSLGGRRSQETQYF	TGTGCCAGCAGTTTAGGGGGGCGCAGGTCCCAAGAGACCCAGTACTTC
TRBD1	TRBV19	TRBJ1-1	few	CASRRTGPTEAFF	TGTGCCAGTAGGAGGACAGGCCCCACTGAAGCTTTCTTT
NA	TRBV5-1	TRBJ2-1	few	CASSLFGLANEQFF	TGCGCCAGCAGCTTATTTGGACTGGCCAATGAGCAGTTCTTC
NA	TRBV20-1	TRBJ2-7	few	CSASRAGQGTGEQYF	TGCAGTGCTAGTCGGGCGGGGCAGGGTACTGGCGAGCAGTACTTC
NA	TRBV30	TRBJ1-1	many	CAWSVQEDTEAFF	TGTGCCTGGAGTGTACAGGAGGACACTGAAGCTTTCTTT
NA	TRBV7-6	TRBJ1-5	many	CASSLGRTAHSNQPQHF	TGTGCCAGCAGCTTAGGCCGGACAGCTCATAGCAATCAGCCCCAGCATTTT
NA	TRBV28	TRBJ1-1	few	CASSFSGVGKAFF	TGTGCCAGCAGTTTTTCAGGGGTTGGGAAAGCTTTCTTT
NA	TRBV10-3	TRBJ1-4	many	CASARDGNEKLFF	TGTGCCTCCGCCCGGGACGGCAATGAAAAACTGTTTTTT